This TCR beta chain was observed in a study of OX40 agonist ivuxolimab in advanced cancers. For the study at large: Patients received ivuxolimab, an intravenous treatment, every 2 weeks at 0.01 to 10 mg/kg.

The repertoire was sequenced with immunoSEQ multiplex PCR; TCRdb's copy has only in-frame clones and lacks some. The sample lists approximately 70,000 clones, 80% to 90% seen once, with around a sixth in the top ten. This clone was detected a few times. Germline-derived CDR1 and CDR2 are LNHDA and SQIVND (reference sequence). The CDR3 has 15 amino acids. V was clipped by 10 bases and J by 4 bases; unmatched bases: 12. It was autoimmune disease history or systemic immunosuppression that excluded patients. The sequencing used CD4+ or CD8+ T cells sorted from blood, collected in a trial of the OX40 agonist ivuxolimab. The TCR sequence derives from an adult with an advanced solid tumor such as melanoma, head and neck, liver or kidney cancer. V gene TRBV19 combines with J gene TRBJ2-1, with 8 bases matching TRBD2. The CDR3 here is CATRTSWMLYNEQFF. As DNA, the CDR3 is TGTGCCACTAGGACTAGCTGGATGTTATACAATGAGCAGTTCTTC.